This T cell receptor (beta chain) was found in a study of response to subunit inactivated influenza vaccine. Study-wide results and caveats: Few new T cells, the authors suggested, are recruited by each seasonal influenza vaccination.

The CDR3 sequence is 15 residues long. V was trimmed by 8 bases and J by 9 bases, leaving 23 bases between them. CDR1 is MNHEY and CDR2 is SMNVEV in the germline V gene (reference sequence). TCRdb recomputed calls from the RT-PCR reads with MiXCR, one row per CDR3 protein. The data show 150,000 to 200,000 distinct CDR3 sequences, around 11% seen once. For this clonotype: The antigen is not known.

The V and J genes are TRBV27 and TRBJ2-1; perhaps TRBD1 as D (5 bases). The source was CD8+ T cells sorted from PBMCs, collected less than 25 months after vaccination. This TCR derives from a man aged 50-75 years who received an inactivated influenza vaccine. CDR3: CASLPWGSGLGEQFF. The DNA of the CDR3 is TGTGCCAGCCTTCCGTGGGGCTCAGGGCTGGGTGAGCAGTTCTTC.